These 24 T cell receptor beta chains share one sample of origin, sequenced in a study of blood T cell repertoires in COVID-19 (dated by TCRdb to 2020 to 2021). The library was generated by the immunoSEQ multiplex PCR assay. This is the immuneACCESS table as TCRdb keeps it, with only in-frame sequences that have V and J called. A part of the clones is gone; compared with another copy, unresolved V genes explain less than half, and the rest is unexplained. This sample holds about 220,000 clones; 84% were observed only once. Together, the top ten hold around 20% of the sample. Material: peripheral blood. Every receptor here comes from a man aged 30 to 45 with active or convalescent COVID-19.

V gene TRBV6-2 or TRBV6-3 combines with J gene TRBJ1-5; maybe TRBD1 (6 bases). V lost 1 base and J lost 4, with 11 bases in between. The CDR3 spans 15 residues. The germline gives CDR1 MNHEY, CDR2 SVGEGT. This CDR3 reads CASSYYLDSNQPQHF. In nucleotides, the CDR3 is TGTGCCAGCAGTTACTACCTGGACAGTAATCAGCCCCAGCATTTT.

This chain uses TRBV24-1 with TRBJ2-3; the match to TRBD1 covers 8 bases. Trimming removed 3 bases from V and 0 bases from J; junction bases left unmatched: 4. The CDR3 sequence is 16 residues long. The germline gives CDR1 KGHDR, CDR2 SFDVKD. CDR3 region: CATSDLTGASTDTQYF. CDR3 sequence (DNA): TGTGCCACCAGTGATCTGACAGGGGCTAGCACAGATACGCAGTATTTT.

The chain uses TRBV28 and TRBJ1-5, with D possibly TRBD1 on 6 matching bases. This CDR3 comprises 13 residues. Looked up from germline, CDR1 is MDHEN and CDR2 is SYDVKM. The ends were cut back, 8 bases at V and 5 bases at J, with 13 bases in the middle. The CDR3 DNA follows: TGTGCCAGCCTTAAACAGGGATATCAGCCCCAGCATTTT. Its translation: CASLKQGYQPQHF.

The table lists this clone with a few counts. The chain combines TRBV7-2 with TRBJ1-6; possible D gene TRBD1, 5 bases. This CDR3 is built from 15 residues. Trimming removed 5 bases at V and 10 bases at J, with 18 bases between. Germline V gene lookup returns CDR1 SGHTA and CDR2 FQGNSA. CDR3 residues: CASSPRWGLGSPLHF. In DNA, the CDR3 is TGTGCCAGCAGCCCTCGCTGGGGCCTGGGGTCACCCCTCCACTTT.

The genes are TRBV28 and TRBJ2-1, with 8 bases matching TRBD2. The germline V gene encodes CDR1 MDHEN and CDR2 SYDVKM. CDR3 length: 14 residues. The V and J ends lost 4 bases and 7 bases, in that order; junction bases with no gene match: 6. The CDR3 protein is CASSSGRAGNEQFF. The CDR3, as DNA: TGTGCCAGCAGTTCCGGGAGGGCCGGAAATGAGCAGTTCTTC.

The chain employs TRBV28 and TRBJ2-1; TRBD1 is a possible D gene (6 bases). CDR3 length: 15 residues. V was pared by 5 bases and J by 4 bases, with 15 bases between. CDR1 is MDHEN, CDR2 SYDVKM, per germline. Here the CDR3 DNA reads TGTGCCAGCAGTCCCCTCGACAGGACTTACAATGAGCAGTTCTTC. Its protein is CASSPLDRTYNEQFF.

The rearrangement joins TRBV11-2 to TRBJ2-2; the D gene is possibly TRBD1 (5 bases). This CDR3 is 15 amino acids long. V was cut by 3 bases and J by 0 bases, with 8 bases left in between. Germline loops: CDR1 SGHAT, CDR2 FQNNGV. The CDR3 DNA reads as TGTGCCAGCAGCTTGGGGCTCCCGAACACCGGGGAGCTGTTTTTT. Its protein product is CASSLGLPNTGELFF. Variable domain in full (rest from reference TRBV11-2 and TRBJ2-2): EAGVAQSPRYKIIEKRQSVAFWCNPISGHATLYWYQQILGQGPKLLIQFQNNGVVDDSQLPKDRFSAERLKGVDSTLKIQPAKLEDSAVYLCASSLGLPNTGELFFGEGSRLTVL.

This clone is a singleton in its sample. The V and J genes are TRBV19 and TRBJ1-2; 9 bases agree with TRBD1. CDR1 and CDR2 (germline): LNHDA, SQIVND (reference sequence). The CDR3 spans 13 residues. V lost 5 bases to trimming and J lost 8 bases; unmatched junction nucleotides: 6. The DNA of the CDR3 is TGTGCCAGTAGTGGGGGACAGGGAGGCGGCTACACCTTC. Translation: CASSGGQGGGYTF.

This clone was seen once. The chain uses TRBV11-2 and TRBJ2-7; 13 bases agree with TRBD2. Trimming at V came to 5 bases and at J to 2 bases, leaving 3 bases not matched to a gene. This CDR3 contains 15 residues. The germline V gene has CDR1 SGHAT and CDR2 FQNNGV. CDR3 DNA sequence: TGTGCCAGCAGCACGGGACTAGCGGGGCCCTACGAGCAGTACTTC. Translated, it gives CASSTGLAGPYEQYF. Filled out from reference TRBV11-2 and TRBJ2-7, the complete variable domain reads EAGVAQSPRYKIIEKRQSVAFWCNPISGHATLYWYQQILGQGPKLLIQFQNNGVVDDSQLPKDRFSAERLKGVDSTLKIQPAKLEDSAVYLCASSTGLAGPYEQYFGPGTRLTVT.

The V gene is TRBV7-2, the J gene TRBJ2-1; tentatively, D is TRBD1 (6 bases). The CDR3 length is 13 residues. V lost 7 bases and J lost 7, with 14 bases in between. Germline loops: CDR1 SGHTA, CDR2 FQGNSA. As DNA, the CDR3 is TGTGCCAGCACTCTCAATAGGGGGAATGAGCAGTTCTTC. Translation gives CASTLNRGNEQFF.

This clone was recorded once. This rearrangement joins TRBV14 to TRBJ2-1; tentative D call: TRBD1 (8 bases). Trimming removed 4 bases from V and 6 bases from J, with 13 bases in between. This CDR3 has 14 residues. Germline V gene data show CDR1 as SGHDN and CDR2 as FVKESK. In DNA, the CDR3 is TGTGCCAGCAGCCGCCACAGGGGGGGCAATGAGCAGTTCTTC. Protein product: CASSRHRGGNEQFF.

The chain combines TRBV28 with TRBJ1-4; D remains unclear. The CDR3 runs 14 residues. Germline CDR1 reads MDHEN; CDR2 reads SYDVKM. Between the trimmed V and J ends, which lost 6 bases and 3 bases, there was a span of 11 bases. The CDR3 protein is CASRVGGANEKLFF. The DNA of the CDR3 is TGTGCCAGCAGGGTGGGTGGAGCTAATGAAAAACTGTTTTTT.

The table lists this clone with a count of one. This chain uses TRBV6-2 or TRBV6-3 with TRBJ2-7, with TRBD2 matching 13 bases. CDR3 length: 15 amino acids. CDR1 MNHEY and CDR2 SVGEGT come from the germline V gene. V lost 3 bases, J lost 2 bases, and 1 base stayed unmatched. The CDR3 bases are TGTGCCAGCAGTTATGGACTAGCGGGAGCCTACGAGCAGTACTTC. Residues: CASSYGLAGAYEQYF.

V is TRBV20-1 and J is TRBJ2-7; D perhaps matches TRBD2 (5 bases). Deletions cut 1 base from V and 6 bases from J, with 7 bases between. In germline, CDR1 is DFQATT, CDR2 SNEGSKA (reference sequence). The CDR3 contains 11 residues. CDR3 bases: TGCAGTGCTAGAGGAGCGGTCGAGCAGTACTTC. This codes for CSARGAVEQYF.

The chain is built from TRBV28 and TRBJ1-2; D is unclear. Between the trimmed V and J ends, which lost 4 bases and 1 base, there was a span of 13 bases. Germline V gene lookup returns CDR1 MDHEN and CDR2 SYDVKM. CDR3 length: 15 residues. The CDR3 spells CASSSMDWFNYGYTF. DNA for the CDR3: TGTGCCAGCAGTTCCATGGACTGGTTTAACTATGGCTACACCTTC.

The rearrangement joins TRBV6-5 to TRBJ1-4; D is unresolved. V gave up 3 bases and J gave up 3 bases, with 8 bases separating them. The CDR3 contains 14 residues. CDR1 is MNHEY and CDR2 is SVGAGI in the germline V gene. As DNA, the CDR3 is TGTGCCAGCAGTTATCTCCGGGCTAATGAAAAACTGTTTTTT. Translated, it gives CASSYLRANEKLFF.

The rearrangement joins TRBV5-4 to TRBJ2-4, with D perhaps matching TRBD2 (6 bases). The ends were cut back, 6 bases at V and 1 base at J, with 11 bases in the middle. The germline gives CDR1 SGHNT, CDR2 YYREEE (reference sequence). CDR3 length equals 14 residues. CDR3 DNA: TGTGCCAGCAAGGAGGGCCGCGCCAAAAACATTCAGTACTTC. Its protein product is CASKEGRAKNIQYF.

The chain recombines TRBV7-9 with TRBJ1-2; the match to TRBD1 covers 9 bases. This CDR3 contains 15 residues. V shed 5 bases and J 1 base; nucleotides not matched to a gene: 5. The V gene's germline CDR1 is SEHNR and CDR2 FQNEAQ (reference sequence). The CDR3 loop reads CASSDGTGLNYGYTF. CDR3 nucleotides: TGTGCCAGCAGCGATGGGACAGGGCTTAACTATGGCTACACCTTC.

The chain links TRBV10-3 to TRBJ2-4; D may be TRBD1 (5 bases). Trimming left V 2 bases short and J 4 bases short, with 9 bases between. From germline, CDR1 is ENHRY and CDR2 SYGVKD. This CDR3 contains 14 residues. CDR3 coding DNA: TGTGCCATCAGTGAGGGTTCAGGGAAAAACATTCAGTACTTC. This encodes CAISEGSGKNIQYF.

The genes are TRBV5-6 and TRBJ1-2; 8 bases map to TRBD1. Looked up from germline, CDR1 is SGHDT and CDR2 is YYEEEE. Unmatched junction bases numbered 11, after V lost 4 bases and J lost 6 bases. The CDR3 contains 15 residues. CDR3 residues: CASSPLDRVEDGYTF. The CDR3 region has the DNA TGTGCCAGCAGCCCCCTGGACAGGGTCGAGGATGGCTACACCTTC. Variable domain in full (rest from reference TRBV5-6 and TRBJ1-2): DAGVTQSPTHLIKTRGQQVTLRCSPKSGHDTVSWYQQALGQGPQFIFQYYEEEERQRGNFPDRFSGHQFPNYSSELNVNALLLGDSALYLCASSPLDRVEDGYTFGSGTRLTVV.

The CDR3 loop reads CASSFQGKTPLHF. The CDR3 bases are TGTGCCAGCAGTTTCCAGGGAAAGACACCCCTCCACTTT. The chain joins TRBV28 to TRBJ1-6; D perhaps matches TRBD1 (5 bases). The CDR3 contains 13 residues. Trimming took off 3 bases at V and 11 bases at J, with 11 bases between the two ends. From germline, CDR1 is MDHEN and CDR2 SYDVKM.

This clone was observed a handful of times. V is TRBV19 and J is TRBJ2-4; 7 bases align to TRBD2. Germline lookup yields CDR1 LNHDA and CDR2 SQIVND (reference sequence). The ends lost 1 base at V and 8 bases at J; junction bases unmatched: 2. This CDR3 has 13 residues. CDR3 in amino acids: CASSIGLADIQYF. The CDR3 nucleotides read TGTGCCAGTAGTATAGGACTAGCTGACATTCAGTACTTC. The full variable domain, rest sourced from reference TRBV19 and TRBJ2-4, is DGGITQSPKYLFRKEGQNVTLSCEQNLNHDAMYWYRQDPGQGLRLIYYSQIVNDFQKGDIAEGYSVSREKKESFPLTVTSAQKNPTAFYLCASSIGLADIQYFGAGTRLSVL.

The chain uses TRBV27 and TRBJ1-1; 12 bases align to TRBD1. Trimming at V came to 10 bases and at J to 3 bases, leaving 9 bases not matched to a gene. The germline gives CDR1 MNHEY, CDR2 SMNVEV (reference sequence). The CDR3 runs to 15 residues. In DNA form, the CDR3 reads TGTGCCACCTCGGGACAGGGGGCTGGGGACACTGAAGCTTTCTTT. This sequence encodes CATSGQGAGDTEAFF.

The chain employs TRBV3-1 (or the pseudogene TRBV3-2) and TRBJ2-7, with TRBD2 matching over 8 bases. CDR3 length: 13 amino acids. In germline, CDR1 is LGHDT, CDR2 YNNKEL (reference sequence). The CDR3 reads CADGREGTYEQYF. DNA of the CDR3: TGTGCTGACGGACGGGAGGGAACCTACGAGCAGTACTTC.